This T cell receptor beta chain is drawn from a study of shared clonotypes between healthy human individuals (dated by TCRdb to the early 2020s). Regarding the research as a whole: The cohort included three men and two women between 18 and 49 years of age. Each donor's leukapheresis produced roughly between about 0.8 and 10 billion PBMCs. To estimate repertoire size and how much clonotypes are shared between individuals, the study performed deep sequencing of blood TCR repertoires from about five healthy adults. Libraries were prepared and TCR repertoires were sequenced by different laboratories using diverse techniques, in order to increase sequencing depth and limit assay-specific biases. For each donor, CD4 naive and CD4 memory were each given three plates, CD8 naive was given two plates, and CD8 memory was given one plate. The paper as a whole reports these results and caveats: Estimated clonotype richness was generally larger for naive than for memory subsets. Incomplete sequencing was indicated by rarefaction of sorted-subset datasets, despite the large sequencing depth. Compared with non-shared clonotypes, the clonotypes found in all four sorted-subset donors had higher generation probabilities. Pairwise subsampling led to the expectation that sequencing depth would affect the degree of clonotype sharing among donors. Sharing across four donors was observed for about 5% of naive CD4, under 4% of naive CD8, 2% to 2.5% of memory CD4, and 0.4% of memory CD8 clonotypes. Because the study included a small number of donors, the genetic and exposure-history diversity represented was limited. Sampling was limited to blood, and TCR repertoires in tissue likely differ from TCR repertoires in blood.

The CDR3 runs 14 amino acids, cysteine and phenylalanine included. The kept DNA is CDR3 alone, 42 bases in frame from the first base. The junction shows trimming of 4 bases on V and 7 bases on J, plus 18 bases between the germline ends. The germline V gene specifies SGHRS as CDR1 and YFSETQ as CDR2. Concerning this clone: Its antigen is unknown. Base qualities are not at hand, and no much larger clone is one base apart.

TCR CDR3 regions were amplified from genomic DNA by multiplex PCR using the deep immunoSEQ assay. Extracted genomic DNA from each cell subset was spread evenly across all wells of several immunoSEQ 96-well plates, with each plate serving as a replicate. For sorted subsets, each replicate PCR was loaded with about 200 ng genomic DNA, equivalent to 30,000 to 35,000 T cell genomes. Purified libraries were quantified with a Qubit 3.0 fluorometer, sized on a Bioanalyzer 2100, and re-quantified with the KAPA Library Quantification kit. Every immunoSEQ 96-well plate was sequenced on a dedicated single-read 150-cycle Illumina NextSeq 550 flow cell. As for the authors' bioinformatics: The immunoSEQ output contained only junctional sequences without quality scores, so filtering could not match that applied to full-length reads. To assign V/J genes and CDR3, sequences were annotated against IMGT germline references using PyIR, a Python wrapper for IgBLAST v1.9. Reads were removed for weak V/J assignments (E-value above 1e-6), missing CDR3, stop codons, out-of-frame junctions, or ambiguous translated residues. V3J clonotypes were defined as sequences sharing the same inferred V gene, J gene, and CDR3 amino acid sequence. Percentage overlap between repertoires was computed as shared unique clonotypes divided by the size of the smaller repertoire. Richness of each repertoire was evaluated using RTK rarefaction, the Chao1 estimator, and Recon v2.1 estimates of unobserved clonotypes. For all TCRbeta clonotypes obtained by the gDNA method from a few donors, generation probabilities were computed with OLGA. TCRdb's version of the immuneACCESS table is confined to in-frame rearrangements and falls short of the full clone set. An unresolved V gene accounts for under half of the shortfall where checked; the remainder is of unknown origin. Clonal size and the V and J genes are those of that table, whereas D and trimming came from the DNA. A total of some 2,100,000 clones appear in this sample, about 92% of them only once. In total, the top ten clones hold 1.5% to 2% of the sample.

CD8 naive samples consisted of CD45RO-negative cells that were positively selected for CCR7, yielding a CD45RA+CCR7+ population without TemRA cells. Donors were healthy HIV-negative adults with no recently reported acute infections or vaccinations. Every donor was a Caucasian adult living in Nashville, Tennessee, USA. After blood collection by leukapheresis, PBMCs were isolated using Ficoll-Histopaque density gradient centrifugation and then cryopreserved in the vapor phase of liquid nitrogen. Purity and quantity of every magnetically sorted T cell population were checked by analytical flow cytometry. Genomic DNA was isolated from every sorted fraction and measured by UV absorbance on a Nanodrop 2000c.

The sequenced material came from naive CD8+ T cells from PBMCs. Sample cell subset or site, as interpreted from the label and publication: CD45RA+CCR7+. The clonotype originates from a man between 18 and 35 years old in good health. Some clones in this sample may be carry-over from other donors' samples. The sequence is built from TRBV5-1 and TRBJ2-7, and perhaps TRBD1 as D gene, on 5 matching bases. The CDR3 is CASSPTGDYVEQYF. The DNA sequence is TGCGCCAGCAGCCCTACAGGAGATTACGTAGAGCAGTACTTC.